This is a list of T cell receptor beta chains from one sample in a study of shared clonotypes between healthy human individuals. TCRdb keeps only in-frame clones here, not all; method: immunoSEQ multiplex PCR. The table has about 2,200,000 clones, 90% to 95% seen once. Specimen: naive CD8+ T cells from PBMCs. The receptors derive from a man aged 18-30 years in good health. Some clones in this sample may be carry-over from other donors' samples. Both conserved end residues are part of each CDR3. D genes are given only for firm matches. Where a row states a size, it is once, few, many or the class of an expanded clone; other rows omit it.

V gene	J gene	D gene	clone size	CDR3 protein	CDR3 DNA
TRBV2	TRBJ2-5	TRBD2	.	CASSEAKGLGQETQYF	TGTGCCAGCAGTGAAGCGAAAGGACTAGGTCAAGAGACCCAGTACTTC
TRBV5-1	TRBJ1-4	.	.	CASSLTIRGTNEKLFF	TGCGCCAGCAGCTTAACTATTAGGGGGACTAATGAAAAACTGTTTTTT
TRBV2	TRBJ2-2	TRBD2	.	CASSLALAGGPATGELFF	TGTGCCAGCAGCCTCGCACTAGCGGGAGGGCCTGCCACCGGGGAGCTGTTTTTT
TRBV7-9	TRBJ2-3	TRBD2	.	CASSLIAGVGDTQYF	TGTGCCAGCAGCTTAATTGCGGGAGTAGGAGATACGCAGTATTTT
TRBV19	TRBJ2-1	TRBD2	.	CASSTLAGGPIHNEQFF	TGTGCCAGTAGTACCCTAGCGGGAGGGCCGATTCACAATGAGCAGTTCTTC
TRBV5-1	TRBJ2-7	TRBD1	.	CASHDGTGSEQYF	TGCGCCAGCCATGATGGGACAGGGAGCGAGCAGTACTTC
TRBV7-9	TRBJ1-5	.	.	CASSLEGGRVGNQPQHF	TGTGCCAGCAGCTTAGAAGGAGGGAGGGTAGGGAATCAGCCCCAGCATTTT
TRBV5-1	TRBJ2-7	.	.	CASSLDWRGPYEQYF	TGCGCCAGCAGCTTGGATTGGCGGGGCCCCTACGAGCAGTACTTC
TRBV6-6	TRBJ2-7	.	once	CASRSQAGPSYEQYF	TGTGCCAGCAGGTCGCAGGCGGGACCCTCCTACGAGCAGTACTTC
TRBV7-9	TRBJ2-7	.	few	CASSSTGGRDVYEQYF	TGTGCCAGCAGCTCCACTGGGGGCCGGGATGTTTACGAGCAGTACTTC
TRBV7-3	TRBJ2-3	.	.	CASSLIGRDIDTQYF	TGTGCCAGCAGCTTAATTGGGCGGGACATAGATACGCAGTATTTT
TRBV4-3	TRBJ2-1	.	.	CASSQDYPSFNEQFF	TGCGCCAGCAGCCAAGATTACCCATCCTTCAATGAGCAGTTCTTC
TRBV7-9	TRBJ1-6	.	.	CASSLEGLNNSPLHF	TGTGCCAGCAGCTTAGAAGGCCTGAATAATTCACCCCTCCACTTT
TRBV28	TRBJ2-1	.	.	CATRLGTSIYNEQFF	TGTGCCACCCGATTGGGGACTTCAATTTACAATGAGCAGTTCTTC
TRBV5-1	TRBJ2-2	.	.	CASTMNTGELFF	TGCGCCAGCACCATGAACACCGGGGAGCTGTTTTTT
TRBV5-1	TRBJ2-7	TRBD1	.	CASSTGTGAYEQYF	TGCGCCAGCAGCACCGGGACAGGGGCCTACGAGCAGTACTTC
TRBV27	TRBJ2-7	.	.	CASRGTPYEQYF	TGTGCCAGCAGGGGGACACCCTACGAGCAGTACTTC
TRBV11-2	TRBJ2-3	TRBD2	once	CASSTSGRLSTDTQYF	TGTGCCAGCAGCACTAGCGGGAGGCTCAGCACAGATACGCAGTATTTT
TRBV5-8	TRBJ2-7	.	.	CASSLFRQVSREQYF	TGTGCCAGCAGCTTGTTCCGACAGGTATCCCGGGAGCAGTACTTC
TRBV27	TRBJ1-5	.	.	CASAAMVNQPQHF	TGTGCCAGCGCCGCAATGGTCAATCAGCCCCAGCATTTT
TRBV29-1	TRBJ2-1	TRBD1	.	CSVYTGGSNEQFF	TGCAGCGTTTATACAGGGGGCTCCAATGAGCAGTTCTTC
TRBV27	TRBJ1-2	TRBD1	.	CASSPRTGAKYGYTF	TGTGCCAGCAGTCCGAGGACAGGGGCGAAGTATGGCTACACCTTC
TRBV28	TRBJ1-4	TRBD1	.	CASRLRDRGNFDYEKLFF	TGTGCCAGCAGACTCCGGGACAGGGGTAATTTTGACTATGAAAAACTGTTTTTT
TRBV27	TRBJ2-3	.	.	CASRETRRTDTQYF	TGTGCCAGCAGGGAGACTCGGAGGACAGATACGCAGTATTTT
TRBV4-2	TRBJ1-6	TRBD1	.	CASSQGLQGANSPLHF	TGTGCCAGCAGCCAAGGCCTCCAGGGGGCCAATTCACCCCTCCACTTT
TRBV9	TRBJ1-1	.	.	CASSALRGQLNTEAFF	TGTGCCAGCAGCGCCTTAAGAGGACAGTTGAACACTGAAGCTTTCTTT
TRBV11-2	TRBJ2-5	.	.	CASSSSGNGGRETQYF	TGTGCCAGCAGCTCTTCTGGGAACGGGGGGCGGGAGACCCAGTACTTC
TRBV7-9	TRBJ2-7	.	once	CASSLAGGSLTYEQYF	TGTGCCAGCAGCTTAGCTGGGGGCTCTTTAACCTACGAGCAGTACTTC
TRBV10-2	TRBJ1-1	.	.	CASSFQLNTEAFF	TGCGCCAGCAGTTTCCAATTGAACACTGAAGCTTTCTTT